This T cell receptor (beta chain) was identified in a study of shared clonotypes between healthy human individuals. Study-wide results and limits: Investigators collected only blood, and repertoires in tissues likely differ.

With 0 bases removed from V and 0 bases from J, the gap between germline ends came to 8 bases. The CDR3 is 15 residues long. In germline, CDR1 is KGHSH, CDR2 LQKENI. Within Nashville, Tennessee resided all donors, each a Caucasian adult. About this clone itself: Its antigen is as yet unknown.

When replicate PCRs were run on sorted subsets, they used 200 ng DNA, tens of thousands of T cell genomes. Method: immunoSEQ multiplex PCR; TCRdb's copy keeps in-frame clones and lacks some. The sample has approximately 1,500,000 clones, under 99% seen once. The V gene is TRBV18, the J gene TRBJ1-1, with D unclear. This clonotype was obtained from a man under 40 in good health. Material for sequencing was naive CD4+ T cells sorted from blood. As for subset: CD45RA+ positively selected. CDR3 protein: CASSPPLAVNTEAFF. CDR3 nucleotides: TGTGCCAGCTCACCACCCTTAGCAGTGAACACTGAAGCTTTCTTT.